These 10 T cell receptor beta chains were all obtained from the same sample, sequenced in a study of T cells after yellow fever vaccination. From the 5' RACE reads, TCRdb called clonotypes with MiXCR, one entry per CDR3 protein. This table holds 400,000 or so distinct CDR3 sequences, 15% to 20% found once. The starting material was PBMCs, obtained before the yellow fever booster vaccination. The receptor source for this set is a man aged 18 to 30 who received the YFV17D yellow fever vaccine.

This clonotype occurred a few times. This sequence joins TRBV13 and TRBJ1-1, with 7 nucleotides matching TRBD1. Germline CDR1 PRHDT, CDR2 FYEKMQ (reference sequence). The CDR3 consists of 13 residues. V lost 10 bases, J lost 3 bases, and 8 bases stayed unmatched. For the CDR3, the DNA is TGTGCCACCAAACAGGGGTTAGACACTGAAGCTTTCTTT. It yields the protein CATKQGLDTEAFF.

This clonotype was picked up one time. The CDR3 is CASSLGVQIQGAQYF. DNA of the CDR3: TGCGCCAGCAGCTTGGGAGTCCAGATCCAGGGGGCCCAGTACTTC. The chain is built from TRBV5-1 and TRBJ2-5; 7 bases fit TRBD1. The germline V gene encodes CDR1 SGHRS and CDR2 YFSETQ. J lost 9 bases, V lost 0 bases, and 11 bases had no gene match. The CDR3 is 15 residues long.

J is TRBJ2-1 and V is TRBV11-2; 11 bases fit TRBD2. The CDR3 loop spans 18 amino acids. Germline CDR1 and CDR2: SGHAT and FQNNGV. V lost 5 bases to trimming and J lost 1 base; unmatched junction nucleotides: 10. The DNA of the CDR3 is TGTGCCAGCAGCAGGACTAGCGGGCAACCGTTGTCCTACAATGAGCAGTTCTTC. This translates into CASSRTSGQPLSYNEQFF. Based on the CDR3 plus reference TRBV11-2 and TRBJ2-1, the full variable domain is EAGVAQSPRYKIIEKRQSVAFWCNPISGHATLYWYQQILGQGPKLLIQFQNNGVVDDSQLPKDRFSAERLKGVDSTLKIQPAKLEDSAVYLCASSRTSGQPLSYNEQFFGPGTRLTVL.

J is TRBJ1-6 and V is TRBV6-5; D unresolved. Germline lookup yields CDR1 MNHEY and CDR2 SVGAGI. V shed 0 bases and J shed 9 bases, with 9 bases lying between them. This CDR3 has 14 residues. CDR3 sequence (DNA): TGTGCCAGCAGTTACTCAGCAGTCACTTCACCCCTCCACTTT. This gives the protein CASSYSAVTSPLHF.

This sequence joins TRBV12-3 or TRBV12-4 and TRBJ1-3, with D unclear. Trimming cost V 0 bases and J 4 bases, with 4 bases left between them. The CDR3 has 13 residues. This CDR3 reads CASSLAGGNTIYF. CDR3 DNA: TGTGCCAGCAGTTTAGCTGGGGGAAACACCATATATTTT.

This clonotype was seen a handful of times. The J gene is TRBJ1-1, the V gene TRBV6-5, with D tentatively TRBD1 (5 bases). Germline CDR1 reads MNHEY; CDR2 reads SVGAGI. The V gene lost 2 bases and the J gene lost 7 bases, with 11 bases spanning the gap. This CDR3 region has 13 residues. In DNA form, the CDR3 reads TGTGCCAGCAGTTACCAGGGTGGGCTTGAAGCTTTCTTT. Translation: CASSYQGGLEAFF.

This chain joins TRBV18 and TRBJ1-5; no definite D call. Per the germline V gene, CDR1 is KGHSH and CDR2 is LQKENI. This CDR3 has 14 residues. The ends were cut back, 3 bases at V and 5 bases at J, with 11 bases in the middle. CDR3 DNA: TGTGCCAGCTCACCCGGGTTTATGGATCAGCCCCAGCATTTT. Protein sequence: CASSPGFMDQPQHF.

The chain couples TRBV5-8 to TRBJ1-2, with D tentatively TRBD1 (6 bases). Looked up from germline, CDR1 is SGHTS and CDR2 is YDEGEE. Trimming took 5 bases from V and 5 from J, leaving 16 bases between them. The CDR3 extends over 14 amino acids. In nucleotides, the CDR3 is TGTGCCAGCAGTTATCAGGGGAGTGGGTATGGCTACACCTTC. Encoded protein: CASSYQGSGYGYTF.

J is TRBJ1-3 and V is TRBV7-2; D not resolved. The CDR3 loop spans 18 amino acids. The V end lost 5 bases, the J end lost 2 bases, and 22 bases lay between the germline ends. The germline CDR1 and CDR2 sequences are SGHTA and FQGNSA. CDR3 residues: CASSLVAQAKTTGNTIYF. The CDR3 DNA is TGTGCCAGCAGCCTTGTGGCCCAGGCAAAGACAACTGGAAACACCATATATTTT.

V usage is TRBV7-2 and J usage is TRBJ2-3; D gene unclear. The CDR3 has 13 residues. The V gene's germline CDR1 is SGHTA and CDR2 FQGNSA. The V end lost 7 bases, the J end lost 0 bases, and 8 bases lay between the germline ends. The CDR3 loop reads CASTRASTDTQYF. Written as DNA, the CDR3 is TGTGCCAGCACCCGGGCGAGCACAGATACGCAGTATTTT. Full variable domain (outside the CDR3, taken from reference TRBV7-2 and TRBJ2-3): GAGVSQSPSNKVTEKGKDVELRCDPISGHTALYWYRQSLGQGLEFLIYFQGNSAPDKSGLPSDRFSAERTGGSVSTLTIQRTQQEDSAVYLCASTRASTDTQYFGPGTRLTVL.